Each of the 2 T cell receptor beta chains below was sequenced from the same sample in a study of cytomegalovirus exposure and HLA in healthy donors. Measured with immunoSEQ multiplex PCR; TCRdb has only the in-frame clones, and not every one. The table shows about 150,000 clones, with 85% to 90% occurring only once. Sequencing was performed on PBMCs. These receptors were collected from a young woman in good health and CMV-seropositive.

This clone has only a few counts. The J gene is TRBJ2-5, the V gene TRBV5-4, with 10 bases aligning to TRBD2. CDR1 is SGHNT, CDR2 YYREEE, per germline (reference sequence). V shed 1 base and J 6 bases; nucleotides not matched to a gene: 6. The CDR3 consists of 15 residues. CDR3 sequence reads: CASSLYGLAVQTQYF. The DNA for the CDR3 is TGTGCCAGCAGCTTGTATGGACTAGCGGTGCAGACCCAGTACTTC.

The CDR3 loop reads CASSGGLARGDEQFF. In DNA form, the CDR3 reads TGTGCCAGCAGTGGAGGACTAGCCCGTGGGGATGAGCAGTTCTTC. This chain joins TRBV6-1 and TRBJ2-1; TRBD2 aligns across 8 bases. V was clipped by 4 bases and J by 8 bases; unmatched bases: 10. Germline assignment: CDR1 MNHNS and CDR2 SASEGT. This CDR3 region has 15 residues.